This T cell receptor beta chain was captured by sequencing in a study of blood T cell repertoires in COVID-19 (dated by TCRdb to 2018 to 2020). Turning to the overall study: Samples from collaborators originated in the United States, Italy and Spain and spanned both the acute and convalescent phases of COVID-19. Deeply sampled blood TCRbeta repertoires from subjects exposed to, actively infected with, or recovered from COVID-19 were included in the dataset. The repertoires were made available in a free public database intended to serve as a resource for research on the immune response to SARS-CoV-2. Where available, HLA class I and class II types were taken from metadata supplied by the sample provider and were not determined by assay-based typing. Sample metadata almost always included a de-identified subject ID, COVID-19 status, age in years and sex. The prospective study material was composed of cDNA or gDNA derived from T cells, B-cell-depleted T cells, or PBMCs. The samples were drawn from the first 160 participants of the ongoing ImmuneRACE study and from more than 1,000 subjects provided by 6 global collaborators.

One collaborating source in Seattle enrolled patients while the patients were actively infected and followed the patients over time throughout the course of disease. Each collaborating institution followed its own protocols to collect whole blood in K2EDTA tubes. Collaborator samples were shipped for TCRbeta analysis as frozen whole blood, isolated PBMCs, or DNA extracted from either sample type. As concerns this clone: The antigen it binds to is not known. Base qualities are not recorded, but no much larger clone differs from it by a single base.

TCRbeta CDR3 regions were amplified from genomic DNA by means of the immunoSEQ Assay, a bias-controlled multiplex PCR. Turning to the authors' computational methods: Nucleated cell counts per sample were estimated from amplification of reference gene primers within the assay. Sequence reads were collapsed and filtered to measure the absolute abundance of every unique TCRbeta CDR3 rearrangement. Productive Simpson clonality was computed per sample as the square root of Simpson's diversity index over productive rearrangements. What TCRdb holds here is the immuneACCESS table cut down to in-frame rearrangements. Part of the clones is not present; checked against another copy, under half of the missing clones reflect an unresolved V gene, and the others are unexplained. V, J and clone size are taken as reported in that table, and D and trimming were inferred from the DNA itself. The sample table holds under 450,000 clones, of which 70% to 90% were seen once. The top ten clones comprise over 10% of the sample.

Overall results and qualifications from the work: The quantity of clinical and demographic metadata differed by source and by participant and was supplied without curation.

The receptor was isolated from a woman aged 50 to 65 with COVID-19, enrolled during active disease. Material for sequencing was peripheral blood.

The CDR3 corresponds to CASSQDGTGIGGYTF. The nucleotide sequence is given as TGTGCCAGCAGCCAAGACGGAACAGGGATAGGTGGCTACACCTTC. The chain couples TRBV14 to TRBJ1-2; the best D guess is TRBD1, with 6 bases matching. As encoded in the germline V gene, CDR1 is SGHDN while CDR2 is FVKESK. V is clipped by 0 bases and J by 7 bases, and the sequence between their germline boundaries is 15 bases long. The CDR3 sequence holds 15 residues, the cysteine and phenylalanine included. Only the CDR3 part of the read is kept: 45 bases, read in frame from the first base.